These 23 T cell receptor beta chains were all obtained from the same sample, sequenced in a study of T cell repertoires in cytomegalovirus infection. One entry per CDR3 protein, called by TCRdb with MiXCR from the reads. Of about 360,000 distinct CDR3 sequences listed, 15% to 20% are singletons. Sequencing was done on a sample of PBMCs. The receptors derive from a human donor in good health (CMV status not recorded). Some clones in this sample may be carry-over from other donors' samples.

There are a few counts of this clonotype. The CDR3 coding sequence is TGTGCCAGCAGCCTCTCCGTCGGCAATCAGCCCCAGCATTTT. Translating gives CASSLSVGNQPQHF. The rearrangement joins TRBV12-3 or TRBV12-4 to TRBJ1-5; D is ambiguous. Deletions cut 6 bases from V and 2 bases from J, with 11 bases between. The CDR3 loop spans 14 amino acids.

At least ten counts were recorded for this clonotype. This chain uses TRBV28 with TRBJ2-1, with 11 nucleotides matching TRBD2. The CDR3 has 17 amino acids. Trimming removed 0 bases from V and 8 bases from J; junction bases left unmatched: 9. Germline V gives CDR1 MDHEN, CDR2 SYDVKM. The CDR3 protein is CASSLWSPTSGSDEQFF. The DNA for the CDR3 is TGTGCCAGCAGTTTATGGAGTCCCACTAGCGGGAGCGATGAGCAGTTCTTC.

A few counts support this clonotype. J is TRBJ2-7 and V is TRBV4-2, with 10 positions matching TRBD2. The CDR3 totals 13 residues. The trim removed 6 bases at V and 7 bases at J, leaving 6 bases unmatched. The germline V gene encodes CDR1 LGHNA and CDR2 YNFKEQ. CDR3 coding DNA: TGTGCCAGCAGATTATCTAGCGGGGGAGAGCAGTACTTC. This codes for CASRLSSGGEQYF.

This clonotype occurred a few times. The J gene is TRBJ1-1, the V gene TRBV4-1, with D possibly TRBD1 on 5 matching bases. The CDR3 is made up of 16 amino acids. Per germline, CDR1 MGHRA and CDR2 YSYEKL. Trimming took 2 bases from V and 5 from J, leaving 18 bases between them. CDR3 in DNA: TGCGCCAGCAGCCAACGCCACAGGTCCCCGGGGACTGAAGCTTTCTTT. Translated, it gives CASSQRHRSPGTEAFF.

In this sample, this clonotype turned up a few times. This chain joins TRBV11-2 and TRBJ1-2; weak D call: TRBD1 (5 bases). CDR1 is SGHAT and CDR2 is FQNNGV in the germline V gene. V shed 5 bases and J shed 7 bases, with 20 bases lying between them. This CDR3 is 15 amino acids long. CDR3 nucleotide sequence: TGTGCCAGCAGCCTGATTCCAGGGTCCGCTTTTGGCTACACCTTC. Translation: CASSLIPGSAFGYTF.

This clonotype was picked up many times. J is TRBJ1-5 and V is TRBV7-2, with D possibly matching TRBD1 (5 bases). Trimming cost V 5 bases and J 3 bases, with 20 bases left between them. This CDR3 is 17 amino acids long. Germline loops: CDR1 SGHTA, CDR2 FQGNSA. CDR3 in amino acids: CASSVRGGSSLNQPQHF. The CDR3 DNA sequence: TGTGCCAGCAGCGTTAGGGGAGGTTCCTCCCTCAATCAGCCCCAGCATTTT. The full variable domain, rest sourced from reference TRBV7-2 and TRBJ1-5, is GAGVSQSPSNKVTEKGKDVELRCDPISGHTALYWYRQSLGQGLEFLIYFQGNSAPDKSGLPSDRFSAERTGGSVSTLTIQRTQQEDSAVYLCASSVRGGSSLNQPQHFGDGTRLSIL.

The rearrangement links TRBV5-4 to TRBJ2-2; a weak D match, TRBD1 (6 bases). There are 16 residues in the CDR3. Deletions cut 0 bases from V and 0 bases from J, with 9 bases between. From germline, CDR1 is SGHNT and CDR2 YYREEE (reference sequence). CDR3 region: CASSLGSGANTGELFF. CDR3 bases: TGTGCCAGCAGCTTGGGATCAGGGGCGAACACCGGGGAGCTGTTTTTT.

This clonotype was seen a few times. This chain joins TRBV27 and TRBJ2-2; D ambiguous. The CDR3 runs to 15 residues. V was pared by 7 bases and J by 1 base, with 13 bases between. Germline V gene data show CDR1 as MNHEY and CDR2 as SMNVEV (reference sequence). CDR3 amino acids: CASNPDWRNTGELFF. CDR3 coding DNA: TGTGCCAGCAACCCTGACTGGAGGAACACCGGGGAGCTGTTTTTT.

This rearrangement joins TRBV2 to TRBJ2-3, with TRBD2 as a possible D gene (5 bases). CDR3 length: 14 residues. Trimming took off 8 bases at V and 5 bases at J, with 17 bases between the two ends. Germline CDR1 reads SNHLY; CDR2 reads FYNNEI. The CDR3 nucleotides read TGTGCCAGCCGGACTTATAGACTCGAAGATACGCAGTATTTT. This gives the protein CASRTYRLEDTQYF.

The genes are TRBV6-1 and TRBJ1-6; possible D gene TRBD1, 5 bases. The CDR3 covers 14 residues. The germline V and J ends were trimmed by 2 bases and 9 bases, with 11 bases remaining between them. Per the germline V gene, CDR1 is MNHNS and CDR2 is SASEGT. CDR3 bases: TGTGCCAGCAGTGAATGGCAGGGCAGTTCACCCCTCCACTTT. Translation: CASSEWQGSSPLHF.

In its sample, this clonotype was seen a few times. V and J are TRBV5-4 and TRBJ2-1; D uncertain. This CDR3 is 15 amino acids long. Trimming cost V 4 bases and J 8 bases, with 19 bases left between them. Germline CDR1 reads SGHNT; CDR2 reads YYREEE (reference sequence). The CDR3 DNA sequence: TGTGCCAGCAGCATACCTCAAGCTAGTCGCTATGAGCAGTTCTTC. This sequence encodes CASSIPQASRYEQFF.

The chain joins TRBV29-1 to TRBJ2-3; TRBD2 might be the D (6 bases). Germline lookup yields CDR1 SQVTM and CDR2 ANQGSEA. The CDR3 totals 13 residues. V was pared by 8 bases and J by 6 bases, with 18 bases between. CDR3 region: CSLGLGTSDTQYF. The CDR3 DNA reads TGCAGCTTGGGACTGGGGACGAGTGATACGCAGTATTTT.

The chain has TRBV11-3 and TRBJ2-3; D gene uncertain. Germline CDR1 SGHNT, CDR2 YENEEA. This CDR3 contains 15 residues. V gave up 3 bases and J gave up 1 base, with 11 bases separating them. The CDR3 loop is CASSFGPEGTDTQYF. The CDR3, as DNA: TGTGCCAGCAGCTTTGGGCCGGAAGGCACAGATACGCAGTATTTT.

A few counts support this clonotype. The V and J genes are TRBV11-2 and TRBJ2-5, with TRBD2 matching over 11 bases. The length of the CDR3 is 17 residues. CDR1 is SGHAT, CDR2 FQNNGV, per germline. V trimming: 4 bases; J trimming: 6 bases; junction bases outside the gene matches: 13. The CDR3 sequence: CASSSTPTSGVPKTQYF. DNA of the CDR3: TGTGCCAGCAGCTCCACCCCGACTAGCGGGGTACCGAAGACCCAGTACTTC.

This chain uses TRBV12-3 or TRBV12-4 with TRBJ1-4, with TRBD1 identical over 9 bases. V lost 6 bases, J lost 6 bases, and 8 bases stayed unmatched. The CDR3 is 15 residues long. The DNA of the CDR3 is TGTGCCAGCAGCCAGGAACAGGGGGCTTATGAAAAACTGTTTTTT. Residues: CASSQEQGAYEKLFF.

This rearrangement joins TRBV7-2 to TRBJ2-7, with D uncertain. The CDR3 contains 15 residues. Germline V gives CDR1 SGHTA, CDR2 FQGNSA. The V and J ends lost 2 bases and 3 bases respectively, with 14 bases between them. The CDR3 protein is CASSLSELVGYEQYF. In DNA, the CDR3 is TGTGCCAGCAGCTTAAGCGAGTTGGTGGGCTACGAGCAGTACTTC. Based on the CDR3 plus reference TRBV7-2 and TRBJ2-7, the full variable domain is GAGVSQSPSNKVTEKGKDVELRCDPISGHTALYWYRQSLGQGLEFLIYFQGNSAPDKSGLPSDRFSAERTGGSVSTLTIQRTQQEDSAVYLCASSLSELVGYEQYFGPGTRLTVT.

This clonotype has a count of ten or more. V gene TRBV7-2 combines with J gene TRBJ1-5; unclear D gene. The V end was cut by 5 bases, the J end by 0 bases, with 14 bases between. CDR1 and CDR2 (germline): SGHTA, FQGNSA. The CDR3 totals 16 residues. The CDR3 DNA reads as TGTGCCAGCAGCCCACAGACCGGGTATAGCAATCAGCCCCAGCATTTT. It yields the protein CASSPQTGYSNQPQHF.

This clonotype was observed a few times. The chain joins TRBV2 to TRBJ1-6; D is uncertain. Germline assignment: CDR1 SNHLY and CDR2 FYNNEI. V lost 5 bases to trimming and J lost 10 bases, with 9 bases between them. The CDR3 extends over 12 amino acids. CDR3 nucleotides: TGTGCCAGCAGTAAGACGGGGTCACCCCTCCACTTT. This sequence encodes CASSKTGSPLHF. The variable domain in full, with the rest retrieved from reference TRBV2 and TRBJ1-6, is EPEVTQTPSHQVTQMGQEVILRCVPISNHLYFYWYRQILGQKVEFLVSFYNNEISEKSEIFDDQFSVERPDGSNFTLKIRSTKLEDSAMYFCASSKTGSPLHFGNGTRLTVT.

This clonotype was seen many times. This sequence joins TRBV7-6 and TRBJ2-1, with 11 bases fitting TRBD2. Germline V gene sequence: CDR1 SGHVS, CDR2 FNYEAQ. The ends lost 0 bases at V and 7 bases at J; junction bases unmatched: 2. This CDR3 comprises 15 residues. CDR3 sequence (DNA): TGTGCCAGCAGCTTAGCGGGACTAGCGGTTAATGAGCAGTTCTTC. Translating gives CASSLAGLAVNEQFF.

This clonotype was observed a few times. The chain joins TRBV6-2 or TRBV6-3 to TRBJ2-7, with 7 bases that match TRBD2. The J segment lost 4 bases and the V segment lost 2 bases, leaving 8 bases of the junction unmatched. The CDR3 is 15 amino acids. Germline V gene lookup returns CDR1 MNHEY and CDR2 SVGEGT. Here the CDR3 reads CASSYLAGVVYEQYF. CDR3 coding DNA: TGTGCCAGCAGTTACCTGGCGGGAGTGGTGTACGAGCAGTACTTC.

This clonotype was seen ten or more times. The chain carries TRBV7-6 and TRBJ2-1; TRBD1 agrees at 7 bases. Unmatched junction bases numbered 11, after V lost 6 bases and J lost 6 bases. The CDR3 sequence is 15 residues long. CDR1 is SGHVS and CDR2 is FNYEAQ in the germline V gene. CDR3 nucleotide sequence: TGTGCCAGCAGACCTCCCGACAGGGCTGGCAATGAGCAGTTCTTC. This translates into CASRPPDRAGNEQFF.

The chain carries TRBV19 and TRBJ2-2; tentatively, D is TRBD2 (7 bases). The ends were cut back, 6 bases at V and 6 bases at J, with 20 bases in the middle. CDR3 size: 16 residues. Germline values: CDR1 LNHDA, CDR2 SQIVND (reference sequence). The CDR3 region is CASRGGAGDFAGELFF. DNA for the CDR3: TGTGCCAGTAGAGGGGGGGCAGGGGACTTCGCCGGGGAGCTGTTTTTT.

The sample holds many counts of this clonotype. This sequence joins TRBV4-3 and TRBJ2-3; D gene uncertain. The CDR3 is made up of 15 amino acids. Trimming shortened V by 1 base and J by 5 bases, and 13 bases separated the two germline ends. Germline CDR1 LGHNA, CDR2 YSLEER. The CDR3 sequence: CASSQGVREVDTQYF. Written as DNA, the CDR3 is TGCGCCAGCAGCCAAGGCGTTCGAGAGGTAGATACGCAGTATTTT.